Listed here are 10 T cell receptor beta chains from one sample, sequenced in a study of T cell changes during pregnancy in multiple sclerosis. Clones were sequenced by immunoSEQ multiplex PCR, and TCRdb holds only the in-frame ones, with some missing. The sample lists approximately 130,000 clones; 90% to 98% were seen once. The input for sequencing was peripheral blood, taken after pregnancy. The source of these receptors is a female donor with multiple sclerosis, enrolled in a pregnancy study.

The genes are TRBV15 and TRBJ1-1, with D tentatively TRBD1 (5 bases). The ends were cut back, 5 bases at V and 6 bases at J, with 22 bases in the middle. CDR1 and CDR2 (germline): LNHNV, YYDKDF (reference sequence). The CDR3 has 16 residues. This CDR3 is CATSSAGLIVEPEAFF. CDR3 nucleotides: TGTGCCACCAGCTCCGCGGGACTCATCGTCGAGCCTGAAGCTTTCTTT.

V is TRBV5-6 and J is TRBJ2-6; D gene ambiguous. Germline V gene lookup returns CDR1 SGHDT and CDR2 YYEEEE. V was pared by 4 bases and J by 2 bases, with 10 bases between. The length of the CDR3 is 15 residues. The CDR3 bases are TGTGCCAGCAGCCCCCCCCCAGCTGGGGCCAACGTCCTGACTTTC. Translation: CASSPPPAGANVLTF.

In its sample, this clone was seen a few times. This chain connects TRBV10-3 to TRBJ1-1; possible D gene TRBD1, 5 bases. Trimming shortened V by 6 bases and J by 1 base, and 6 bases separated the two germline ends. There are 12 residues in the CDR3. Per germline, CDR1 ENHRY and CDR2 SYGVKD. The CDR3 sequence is CAIRTANTEAFF. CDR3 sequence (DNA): TGTGCCATCAGGACAGCGAACACTGAAGCTTTCTTT.

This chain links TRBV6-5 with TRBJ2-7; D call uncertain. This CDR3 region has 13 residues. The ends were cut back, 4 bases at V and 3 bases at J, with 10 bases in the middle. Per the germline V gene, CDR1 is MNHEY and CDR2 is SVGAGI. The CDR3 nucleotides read TGTGCCAGCAGTTCCGAGGATTTCTACGAGCAGTACTTC. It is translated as CASSSEDFYEQYF.

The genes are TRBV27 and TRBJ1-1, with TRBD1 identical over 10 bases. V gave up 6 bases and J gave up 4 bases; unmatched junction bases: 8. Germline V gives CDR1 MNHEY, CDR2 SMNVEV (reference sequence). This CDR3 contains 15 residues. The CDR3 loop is CASRPTGGAFTEAFF. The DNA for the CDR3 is TGTGCCAGCAGGCCGACAGGGGGCGCGTTCACTGAAGCTTTCTTT.

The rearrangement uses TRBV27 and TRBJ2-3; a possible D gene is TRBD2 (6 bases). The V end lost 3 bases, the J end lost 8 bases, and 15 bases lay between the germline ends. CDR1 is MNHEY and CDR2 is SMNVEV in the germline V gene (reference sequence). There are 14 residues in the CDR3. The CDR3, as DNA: TGTGCCAGCAGTTTTGTCCCCGGGCGGGGTACGCAGTATTTT. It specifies CASSFVPGRGTQYF.

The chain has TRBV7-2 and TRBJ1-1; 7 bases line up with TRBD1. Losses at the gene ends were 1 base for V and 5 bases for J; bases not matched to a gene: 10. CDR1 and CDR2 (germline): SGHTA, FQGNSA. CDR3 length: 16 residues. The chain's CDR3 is CASSLVGGAGRTEAFF. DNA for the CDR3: TGTGCCAGCAGCTTAGTAGGGGGCGCGGGTCGAACTGAAGCTTTCTTT.

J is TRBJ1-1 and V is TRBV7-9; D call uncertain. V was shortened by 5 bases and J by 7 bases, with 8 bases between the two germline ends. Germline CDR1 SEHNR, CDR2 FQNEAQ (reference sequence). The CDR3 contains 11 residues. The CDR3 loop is CASSNPIEAFF. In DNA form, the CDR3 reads TGTGCCAGCAGCAATCCCATTGAAGCTTTCTTT.

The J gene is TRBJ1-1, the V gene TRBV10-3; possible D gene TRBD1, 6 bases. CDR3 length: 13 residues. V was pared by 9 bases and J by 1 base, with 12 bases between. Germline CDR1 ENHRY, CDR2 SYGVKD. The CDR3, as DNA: TGTGCCATGCAAGCGACAGGGAACACTGAAGCTTTCTTT. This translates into CAMQATGNTEAFF.

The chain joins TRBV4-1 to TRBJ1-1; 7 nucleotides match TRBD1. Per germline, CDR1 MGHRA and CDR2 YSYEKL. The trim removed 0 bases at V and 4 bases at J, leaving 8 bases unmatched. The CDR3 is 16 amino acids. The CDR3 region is CASSQERRGRGTEAFF. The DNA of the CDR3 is TGCGCCAGCAGCCAAGAAAGGAGGGGGCGAGGCACTGAAGCTTTCTTT.